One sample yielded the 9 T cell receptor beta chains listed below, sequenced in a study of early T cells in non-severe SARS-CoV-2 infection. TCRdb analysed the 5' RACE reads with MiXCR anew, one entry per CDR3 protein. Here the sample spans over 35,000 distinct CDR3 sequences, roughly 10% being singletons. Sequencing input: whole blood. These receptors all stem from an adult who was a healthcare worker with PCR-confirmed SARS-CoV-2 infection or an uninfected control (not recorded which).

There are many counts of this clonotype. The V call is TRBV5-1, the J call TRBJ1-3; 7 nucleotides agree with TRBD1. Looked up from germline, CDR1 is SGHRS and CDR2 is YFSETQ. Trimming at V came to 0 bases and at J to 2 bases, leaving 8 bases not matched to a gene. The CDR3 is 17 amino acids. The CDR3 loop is CASSLVRQGLPGNTIYF. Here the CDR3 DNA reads TGCGCCAGCAGCTTGGTAAGACAGGGACTCCCTGGAAACACCATATATTTT. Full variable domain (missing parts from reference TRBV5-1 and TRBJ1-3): KAGVTQTPRYLIKTRGQQVTLSCSPISGHRSVSWYQQTPGQGLQFLFEYFSETQRNKGNFPGRFSGRQFSNSRSEMNVSTLELGDSALYLCASSLVRQGLPGNTIYFGEGSWLTVV.

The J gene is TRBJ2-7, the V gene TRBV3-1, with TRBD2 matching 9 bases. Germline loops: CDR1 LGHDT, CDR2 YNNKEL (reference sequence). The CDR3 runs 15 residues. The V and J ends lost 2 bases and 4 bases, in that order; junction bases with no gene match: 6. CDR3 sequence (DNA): TGTGCCAGCAGCCAATCCAGCGGGGGGAGGTACGAGCAGTACTTC. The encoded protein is CASSQSSGGRYEQYF.

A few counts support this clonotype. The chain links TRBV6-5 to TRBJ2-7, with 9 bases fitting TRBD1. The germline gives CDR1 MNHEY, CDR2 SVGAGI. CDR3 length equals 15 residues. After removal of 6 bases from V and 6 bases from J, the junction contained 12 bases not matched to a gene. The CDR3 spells CASRETGTGSSEQYF. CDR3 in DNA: TGTGCCAGCAGGGAAACCGGGACAGGGAGTAGCGAGCAGTACTTC.

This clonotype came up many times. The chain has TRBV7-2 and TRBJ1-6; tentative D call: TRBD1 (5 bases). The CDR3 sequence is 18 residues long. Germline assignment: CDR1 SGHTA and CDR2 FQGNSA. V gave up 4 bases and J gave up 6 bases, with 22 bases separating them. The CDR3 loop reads CASSSTPVGGGINSPLHF. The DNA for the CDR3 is TGTGCCAGCAGCTCTACCCCGGTGGGGGGTGGGATTAATTCACCCCTCCACTTT.

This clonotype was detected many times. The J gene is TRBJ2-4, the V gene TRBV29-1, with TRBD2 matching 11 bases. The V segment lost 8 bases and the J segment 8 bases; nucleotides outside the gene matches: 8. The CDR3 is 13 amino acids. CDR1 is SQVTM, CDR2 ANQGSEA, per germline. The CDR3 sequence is CSLTLAGGDIQYF. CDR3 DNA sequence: TGCAGCCTGACGCTAGCGGGGGGTGACATTCAGTACTTC. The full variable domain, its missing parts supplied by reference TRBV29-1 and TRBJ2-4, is SAVISQKPSRDICQRGTSLTIQCQVDSQVTMMFWYRQQPGQSLTLIATANQGSEATYESGFVIDKFPISRPNLTFSTLTVSNMSPEDSSIYLCSLTLAGGDIQYFGAGTRLSVL.

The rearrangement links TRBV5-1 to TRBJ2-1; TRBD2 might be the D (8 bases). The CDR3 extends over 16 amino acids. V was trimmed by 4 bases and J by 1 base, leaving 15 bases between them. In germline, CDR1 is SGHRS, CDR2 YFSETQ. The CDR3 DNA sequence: TGCGCCAGCAGCGGGGACAGCGGGGGTTCCTACAATGAGCAGTTCTTC. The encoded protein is CASSGDSGGSYNEQFF. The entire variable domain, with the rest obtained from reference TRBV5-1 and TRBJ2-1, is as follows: KAGVTQTPRYLIKTRGQQVTLSCSPISGHRSVSWYQQTPGQGLQFLFEYFSETQRNKGNFPGRFSGRQFSNSRSEMNVSTLELGDSALYLCASSGDSGGSYNEQFFGPGTRLTVL.

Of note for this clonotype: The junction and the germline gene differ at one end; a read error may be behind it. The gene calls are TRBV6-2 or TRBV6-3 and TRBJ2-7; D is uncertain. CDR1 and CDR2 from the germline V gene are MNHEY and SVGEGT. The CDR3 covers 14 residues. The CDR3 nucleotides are TGTGCCAGAAGTTACTCGCAATCCTCCTACGAGCAGTACTTC. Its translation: CARSYSQSSYEQYF.

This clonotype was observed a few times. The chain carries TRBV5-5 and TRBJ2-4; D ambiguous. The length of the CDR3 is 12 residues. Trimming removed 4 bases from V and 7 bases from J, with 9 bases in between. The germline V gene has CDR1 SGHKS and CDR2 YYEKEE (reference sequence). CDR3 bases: TGTGCCAGCAGCCGAGAGTTGAACATTCAGTACTTC. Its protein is CASSRELNIQYF.

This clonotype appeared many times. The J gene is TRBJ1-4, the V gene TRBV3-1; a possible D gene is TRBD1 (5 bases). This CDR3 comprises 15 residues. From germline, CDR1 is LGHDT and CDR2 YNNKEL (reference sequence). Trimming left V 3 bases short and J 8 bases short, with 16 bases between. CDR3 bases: TGTGCCAGCAGCCACCAATCAGGGATCGGGGAAAAACTGTTTTTT. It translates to CASSHQSGIGEKLFF.